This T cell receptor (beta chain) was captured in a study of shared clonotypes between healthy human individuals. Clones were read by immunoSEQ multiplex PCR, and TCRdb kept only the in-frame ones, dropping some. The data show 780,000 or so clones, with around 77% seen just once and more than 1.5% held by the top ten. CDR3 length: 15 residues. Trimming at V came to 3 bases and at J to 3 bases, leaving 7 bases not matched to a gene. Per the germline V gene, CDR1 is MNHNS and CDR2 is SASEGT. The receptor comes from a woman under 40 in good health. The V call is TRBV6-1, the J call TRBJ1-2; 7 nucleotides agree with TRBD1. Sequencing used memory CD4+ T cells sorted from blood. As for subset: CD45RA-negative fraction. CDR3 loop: CASSDTGTAYYGYTF. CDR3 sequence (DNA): TGTGCCAGCAGTGACACAGGGACAGCCTACTATGGCTACACCTTC.